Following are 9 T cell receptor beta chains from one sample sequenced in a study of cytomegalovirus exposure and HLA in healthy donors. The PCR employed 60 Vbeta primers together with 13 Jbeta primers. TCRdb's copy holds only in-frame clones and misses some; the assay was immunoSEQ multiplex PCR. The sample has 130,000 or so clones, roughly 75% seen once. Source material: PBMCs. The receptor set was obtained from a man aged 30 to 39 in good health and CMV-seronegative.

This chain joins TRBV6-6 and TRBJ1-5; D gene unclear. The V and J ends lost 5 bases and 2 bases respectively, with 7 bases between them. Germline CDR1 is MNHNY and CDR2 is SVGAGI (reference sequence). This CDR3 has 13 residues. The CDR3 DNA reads TGTGCCAGCAGTGGAGTGGGCAATCAGCCCCAGCATTTT. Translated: CASSGVGNQPQHF.

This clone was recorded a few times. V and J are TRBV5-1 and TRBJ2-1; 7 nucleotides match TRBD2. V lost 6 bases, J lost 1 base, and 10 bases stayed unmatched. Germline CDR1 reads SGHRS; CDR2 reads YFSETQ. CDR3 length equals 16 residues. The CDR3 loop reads CASNHGGTGSYNEQFF. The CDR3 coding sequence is TGCGCCAGCAATCACGGGGGGACGGGTTCCTACAATGAGCAGTTCTTC.

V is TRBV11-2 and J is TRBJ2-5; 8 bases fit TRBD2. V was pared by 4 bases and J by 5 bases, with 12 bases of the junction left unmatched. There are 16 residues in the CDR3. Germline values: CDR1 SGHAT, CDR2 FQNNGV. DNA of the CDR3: TGTGCCAGCAGCTGGGGCGGAACGGGGGGGCCCGAGACCCAGTACTTC. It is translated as CASSWGGTGGPETQYF.

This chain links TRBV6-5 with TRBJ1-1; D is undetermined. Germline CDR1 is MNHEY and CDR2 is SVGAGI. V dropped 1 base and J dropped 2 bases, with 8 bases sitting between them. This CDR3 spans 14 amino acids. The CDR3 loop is CASSYLGSNTEAFF. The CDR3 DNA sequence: TGTGCCAGCAGTTACTTAGGGAGCAACACTGAAGCTTTCTTT.

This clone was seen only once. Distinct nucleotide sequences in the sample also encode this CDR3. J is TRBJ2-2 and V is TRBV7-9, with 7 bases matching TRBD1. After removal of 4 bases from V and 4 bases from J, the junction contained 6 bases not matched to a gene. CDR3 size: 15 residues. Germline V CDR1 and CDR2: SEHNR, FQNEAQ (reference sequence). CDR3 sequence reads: CASSSDRESTGELFF. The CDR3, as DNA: TGTGCCAGCAGCTCTGACAGGGAGAGCACCGGGGAGCTGTTTTTT.

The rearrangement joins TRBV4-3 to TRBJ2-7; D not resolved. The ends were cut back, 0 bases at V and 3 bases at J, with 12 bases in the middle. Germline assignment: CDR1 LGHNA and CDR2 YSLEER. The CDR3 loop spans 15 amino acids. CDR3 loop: CASSQENRKYYEQYF. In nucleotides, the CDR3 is TGCGCCAGCAGCCAAGAAAACAGAAAATACTACGAGCAGTACTTC.

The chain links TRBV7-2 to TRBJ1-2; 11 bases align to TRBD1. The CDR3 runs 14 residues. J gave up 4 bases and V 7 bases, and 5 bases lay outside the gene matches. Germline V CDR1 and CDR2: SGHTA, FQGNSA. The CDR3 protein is CASIGQGAIYGYTF. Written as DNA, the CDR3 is TGTGCCAGCATAGGACAGGGGGCGATCTATGGCTACACCTTC.

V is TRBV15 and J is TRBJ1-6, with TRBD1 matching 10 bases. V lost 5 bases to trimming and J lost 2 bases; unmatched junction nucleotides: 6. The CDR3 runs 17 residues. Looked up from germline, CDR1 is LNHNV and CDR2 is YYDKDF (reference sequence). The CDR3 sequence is CATSLRQGATYNSPLHF. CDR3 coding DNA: TGTGCCACCAGCCTGCGACAGGGGGCCACCTATAATTCACCCCTCCACTTT.

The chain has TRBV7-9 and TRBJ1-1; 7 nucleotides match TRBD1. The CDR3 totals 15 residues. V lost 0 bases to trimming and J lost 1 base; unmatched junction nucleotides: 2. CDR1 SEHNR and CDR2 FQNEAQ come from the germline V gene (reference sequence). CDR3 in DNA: TGTGCCAGCAGCTTAGCTGGACAGGCGAACACTGAAGCTTTCTTT. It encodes CASSLAGQANTEAFF.